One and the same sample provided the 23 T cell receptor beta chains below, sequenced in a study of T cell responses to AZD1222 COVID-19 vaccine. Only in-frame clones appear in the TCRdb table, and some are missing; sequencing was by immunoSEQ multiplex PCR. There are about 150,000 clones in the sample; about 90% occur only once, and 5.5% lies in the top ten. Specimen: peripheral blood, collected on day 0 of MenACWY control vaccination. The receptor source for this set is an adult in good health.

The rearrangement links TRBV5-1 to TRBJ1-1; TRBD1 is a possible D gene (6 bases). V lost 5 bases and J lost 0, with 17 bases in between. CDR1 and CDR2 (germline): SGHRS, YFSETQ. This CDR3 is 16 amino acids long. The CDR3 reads CASRSQGSAMNTEAFF. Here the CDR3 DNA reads TGCGCCAGCAGATCCCAGGGGTCAGCCATGAACACTGAAGCTTTCTTT.

The CDR3 spells CASSITVEGNYGYTF. The CDR3 DNA is TGTGCCAGTAGTATAACGGTTGAGGGAAACTATGGCTACACCTTC. This chain links TRBV19 with TRBJ1-2, with no clear D. CDR1 is LNHDA and CDR2 is SQIVND in the germline V gene (reference sequence). Trimming left V 2 bases short and J 2 bases short, with 12 bases between. The CDR3 contains 15 residues.

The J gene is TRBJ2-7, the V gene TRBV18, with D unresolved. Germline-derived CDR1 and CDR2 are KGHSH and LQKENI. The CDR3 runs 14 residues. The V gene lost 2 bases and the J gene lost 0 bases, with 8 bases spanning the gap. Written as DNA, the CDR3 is TGTGCCAGCTCACCAACTGCAACCTCCTACGAGCAGTACTTC. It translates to CASSPTATSYEQYF.

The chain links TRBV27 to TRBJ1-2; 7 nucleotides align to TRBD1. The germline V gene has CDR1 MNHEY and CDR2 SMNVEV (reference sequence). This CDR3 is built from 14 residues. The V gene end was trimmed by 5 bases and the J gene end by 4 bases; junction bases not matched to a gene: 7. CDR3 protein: CASSPLGTAYGYTF. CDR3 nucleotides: TGTGCCAGCAGTCCCCTCGGGACAGCCTATGGCTACACCTTC.

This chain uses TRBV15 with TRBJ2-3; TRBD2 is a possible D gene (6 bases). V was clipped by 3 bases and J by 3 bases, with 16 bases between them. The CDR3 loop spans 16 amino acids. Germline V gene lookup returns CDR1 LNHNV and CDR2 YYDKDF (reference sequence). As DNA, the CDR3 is TGTGCCACCAGCAGCCAGACTAGGGCCAATACAGATACGCAGTATTTT. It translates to CATSSQTRANTDTQYF.

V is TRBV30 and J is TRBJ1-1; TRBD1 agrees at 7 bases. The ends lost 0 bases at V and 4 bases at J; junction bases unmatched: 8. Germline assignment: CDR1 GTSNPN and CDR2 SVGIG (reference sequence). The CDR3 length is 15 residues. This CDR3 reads CAWSVSGRGGTEAFF. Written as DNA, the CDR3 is TGTGCCTGGAGTGTGTCTGGCAGGGGGGGCACTGAAGCTTTCTTT.

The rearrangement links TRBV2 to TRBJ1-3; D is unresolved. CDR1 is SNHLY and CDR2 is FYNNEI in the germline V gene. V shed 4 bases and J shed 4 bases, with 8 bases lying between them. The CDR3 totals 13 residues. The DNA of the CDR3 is TGTGCCAGCAGTGGAGAGACCGGAAACACCATATATTTT. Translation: CASSGETGNTIYF.

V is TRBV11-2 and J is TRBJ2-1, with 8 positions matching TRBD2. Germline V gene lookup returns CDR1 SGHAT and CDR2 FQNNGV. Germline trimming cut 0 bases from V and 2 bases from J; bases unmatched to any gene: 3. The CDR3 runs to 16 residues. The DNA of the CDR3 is TGTGCCAGCAGCTTAGACCTTAGCGGGGCCTACAATGAGCAGTTCTTC. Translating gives CASSLDLSGAYNEQFF.

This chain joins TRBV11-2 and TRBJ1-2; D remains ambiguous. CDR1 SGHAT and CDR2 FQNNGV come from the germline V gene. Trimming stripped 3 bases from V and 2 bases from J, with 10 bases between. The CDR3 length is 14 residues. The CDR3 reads CASSFGVSNYGYTF. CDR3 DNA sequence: TGTGCCAGCAGCTTTGGGGTGTCCAACTATGGCTACACCTTC.

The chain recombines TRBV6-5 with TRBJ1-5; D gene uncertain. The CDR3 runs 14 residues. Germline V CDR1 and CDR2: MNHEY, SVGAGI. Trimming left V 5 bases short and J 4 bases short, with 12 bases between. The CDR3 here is CASSRPGMNQPQHF. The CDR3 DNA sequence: TGTGCCAGCAGTAGGCCGGGGATGAATCAGCCCCAGCATTTT.

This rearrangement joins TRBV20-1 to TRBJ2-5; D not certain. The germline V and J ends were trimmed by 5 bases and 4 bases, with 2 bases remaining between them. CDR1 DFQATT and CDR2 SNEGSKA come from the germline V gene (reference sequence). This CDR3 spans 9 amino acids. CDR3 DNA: TGCAGTGCTCCAGAGACCCAGTACTTC. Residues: CSAPETQYF.

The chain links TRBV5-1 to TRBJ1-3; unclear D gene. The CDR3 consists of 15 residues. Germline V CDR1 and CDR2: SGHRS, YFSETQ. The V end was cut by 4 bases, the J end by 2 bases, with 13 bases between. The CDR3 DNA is TGCGCCAGCAGCACCGGGGTTTCCACTGGAAACACCATATATTTT. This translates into CASSTGVSTGNTIYF.

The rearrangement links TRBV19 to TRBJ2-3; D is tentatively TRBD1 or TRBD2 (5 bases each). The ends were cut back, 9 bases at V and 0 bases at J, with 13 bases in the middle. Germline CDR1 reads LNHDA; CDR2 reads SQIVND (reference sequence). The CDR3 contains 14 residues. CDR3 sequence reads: CASRDDRSTDTQYF. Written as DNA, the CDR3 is TGTGCCAGCAGGGACGACCGGAGCACAGATACGCAGTATTTT.

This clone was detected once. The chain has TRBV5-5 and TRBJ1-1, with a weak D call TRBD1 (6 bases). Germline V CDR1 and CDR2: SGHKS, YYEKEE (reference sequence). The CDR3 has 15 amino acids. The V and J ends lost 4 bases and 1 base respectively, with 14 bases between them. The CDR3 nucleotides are TGTGCCAGCAGCACCTCCGGGACACGGAACACTGAAGCTTTCTTT. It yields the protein CASSTSGTRNTEAFF.

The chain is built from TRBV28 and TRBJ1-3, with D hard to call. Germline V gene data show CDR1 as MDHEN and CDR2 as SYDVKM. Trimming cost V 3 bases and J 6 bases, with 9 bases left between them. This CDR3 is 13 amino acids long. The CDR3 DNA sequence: TGTGCCAGCAGTTTGGAACATTTAAACACCATATATTTT. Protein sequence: CASSLEHLNTIYF.

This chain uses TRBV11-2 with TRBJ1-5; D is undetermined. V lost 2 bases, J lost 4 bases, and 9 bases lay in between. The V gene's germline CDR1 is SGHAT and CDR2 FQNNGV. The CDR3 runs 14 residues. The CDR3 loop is CASSLSGDNQPQHF. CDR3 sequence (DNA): TGTGCCAGCAGCTTATCTGGGGATAATCAGCCCCAGCATTTT.

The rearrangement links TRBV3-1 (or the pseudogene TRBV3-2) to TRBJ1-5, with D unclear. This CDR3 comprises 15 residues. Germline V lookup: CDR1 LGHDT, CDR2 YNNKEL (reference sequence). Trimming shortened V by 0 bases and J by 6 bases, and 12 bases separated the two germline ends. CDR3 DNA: TGTGCCAGCAGCCAAGATCAACCCTGGGGTCAGCCCCAGCATTTT. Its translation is CASSQDQPWGQPQHF.

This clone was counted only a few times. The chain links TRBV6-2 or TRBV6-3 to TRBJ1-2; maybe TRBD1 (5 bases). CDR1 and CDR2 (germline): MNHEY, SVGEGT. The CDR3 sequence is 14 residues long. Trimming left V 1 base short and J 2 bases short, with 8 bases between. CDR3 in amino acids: CASSYFGGNYGYTF. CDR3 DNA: TGTGCCAGCAGTTACTTCGGGGGAAACTATGGCTACACCTTC.

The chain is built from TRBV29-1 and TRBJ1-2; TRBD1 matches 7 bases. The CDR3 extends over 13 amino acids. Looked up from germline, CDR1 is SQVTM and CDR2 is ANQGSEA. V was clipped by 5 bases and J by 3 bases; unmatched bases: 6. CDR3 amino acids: CSVRDSGDYGYTF. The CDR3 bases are TGCAGCGTTAGGGACAGCGGGGACTATGGCTACACCTTC.

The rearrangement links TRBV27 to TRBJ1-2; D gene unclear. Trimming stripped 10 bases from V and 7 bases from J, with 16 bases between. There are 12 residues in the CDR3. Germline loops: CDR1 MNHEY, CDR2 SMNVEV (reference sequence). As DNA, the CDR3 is TGTGCCACCGCGGGTAATCGTGGTGGCTACACCTTC. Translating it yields CATAGNRGGYTF.

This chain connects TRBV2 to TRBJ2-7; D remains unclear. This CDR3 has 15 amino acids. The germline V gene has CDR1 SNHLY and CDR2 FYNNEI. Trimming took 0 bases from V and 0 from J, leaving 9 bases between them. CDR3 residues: CASSEAVRSSYEQYF. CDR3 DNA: TGTGCCAGCAGTGAAGCTGTACGTAGCTCCTACGAGCAGTACTTC.

This chain's CDR3 is CATRDSGTDQETQYF. DNA of the CDR3: TGTGCCACCAGGGACTCCGGGACGGATCAAGAGACCCAGTACTTC. The chain joins TRBV24-1 to TRBJ2-5, with D possibly called TRBD1 or TRBD2 (5 bases each). The CDR3 loop spans 15 amino acids. Germline CDR1 and CDR2: KGHDR and SFDVKD. The germline V and J ends were trimmed by 7 bases and 2 bases, with 16 bases remaining between them.

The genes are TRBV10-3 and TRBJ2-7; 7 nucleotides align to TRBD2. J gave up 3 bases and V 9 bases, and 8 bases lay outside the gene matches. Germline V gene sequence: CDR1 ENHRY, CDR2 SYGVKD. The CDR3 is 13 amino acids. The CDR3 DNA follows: TGTGCCATGGGCGGGGGAGGTGTCTACGAGCAGTACTTC. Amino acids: CAMGGGGVYEQYF.